This TCR beta chain was profiled in a study of T-cell memory formation after mild COVID-19. It was 5'RACE with constant-segment primers that produced the TCR alpha and TCR beta cDNA libraries, which carried sample barcodes and UMIs. TCRdb redid the calling of the 5' RACE reads with MiXCR, one entry per CDR3 protein. Of roughly 500,000 distinct CDR3 sequences listed, roughly 20% were seen once; the top ten hold approximately 13%. The CDR3 is 13 amino acids. The germline gives CDR1 DFQATT, CDR2 SNEGSKA (reference sequence). Note on this clonotype: Germline and junction disagree at one end, which may indicate a read error.

This sequence joins TRBV20-1 and TRBJ1-5, with D perhaps TRBD1 (6 bases). The clonotype originates from an adult woman who had mild COVID-19 (a few samples of this study predate the infection). Cell type and time point are not known. Sequenced: PBMCs or a T cell subset sorted from them (not recorded which). CDR3 protein: CSAGGRVNQPEHF. CDR3 bases: TGCAGTGCCGGGGGCAGGGTAAATCAGCCCGAGCATTTT.